This T cell receptor beta chain emerged from a study of T cells in Graves' hyperthyroidism and ophthalmopathy (dated by TCRdb to between 2018 and 2021). Context from the whole study: A discovery cohort of roughly 100 patients, roughly 45 with Graves' ophthalmopathy and 57 with stable Graves' hyperthyroidism, was used to find distinguishing TCR V-J signatures. Prospective prediction of ophthalmopathy was tested in an independent validation cohort consisting of 18 to 20 hyperthyroidism patients and some 16 patients who later progressed to ophthalmopathy. Following sampling, methimazole starting at 30 mg daily was given to hyperthyroidism patients, and high-dose intravenous methylprednisolone was given to ophthalmopathy patients. In about 6 Graves' hyperthyroidism patients, the study also compared T-cell repertoires from thyroid tissue with T-cell repertoires from blood. For training and testing, the 110 or so patients in the discovery cohort were randomly divided in a 7:3 ratio. The paper describes TCR Vbeta CDR3 sequencing of roughly 130 peripheral blood samples, made up of roughly 40 ophthalmopathy patients, some 76 hyperthyroidism patients and 17 progressor patients.

Any patient with an uncontrolled infection, another autoimmune disease, pregnancy or lactation was excluded. Diagnoses were established on the basis of clinical symptoms, serum thyroxine and TRAb, thyroid ultrasound, and orbital computed tomography. Trizol reagent was used to extract total RNA, and RNA quality was then checked on an Agilent 2100 Bioanalyzer. From cysteine to phenylalanine, the CDR3 is 16 amino acids long. Just the 48-base CDR3 DNA is kept, in frame starting at base 1. From the germline V gene, CDR1 is SGHVS and CDR2 is FQNEAQ. The junction shows trimming of 5 bases on V and 2 bases on J, plus 18 bases between the germline ends. Amplification of TCR beta CDR3 regions was carried out from RNA transcripts. The TCR CDR3 was subjected to a first round of RT-PCR using the HTBI primer set and the Qiagen OneStep RT-PCR kit. A second multiplex PCR round built the libraries, followed by size selection and purification. Sequencing of the libraries was done on an Illumina HiSeq2000 using paired-end 100 bp reads. The paper's processing steps were these. SOAPnuke was used to process the raw data, with reads discarded if the reads contained adapters or uncalled bases, had a mean Phred below 15, or lacked an exact constant-primer or identifier match. COPE v1.2.5 was used to merge high-quality paired reads, and clonotypes were defined as unique nucleotide sequences. MiTCR v1.1 was used to align the clonotypes against IMGT TRBV, TRBD and TRBJ reference segments. The analysis was restricted to V-J combinations with a frequency above 0.0001, which together covered 99.2% of the repertoires. The TCS score was defined as the ratio of F50 (clonal expansion) to E x V (chaos), calculated using BLOSUM62-based TCRdist between CDR3 peptides within each V-J. Welch's t-statistics and random forest reduced roughly 530 V-J features to under 15, which were used in a naive Bayes classifier (R e1071). The Morisita-Horn index was used to measure how similar the thyroid and blood repertoires were. TCRdb reprocessed the public reads (quality trimming at Q25 with fastp, clone calling with MiXCR) and kept in-frame beta chains. Every distinct CDR3 protein forms one entry, paired with its most common genes and DNA. These V and J calls rely on TCRdb rather than the paper's analysis. Recorded for this sample are more than 500,000 distinct CDR3 sequences; under 60% of them occurred a single time. 15% to 20% of the sample is in the top ten clones.

The research as a whole found: No statistical method was used to fix the sample size in advance, and group allocation was not hidden from the investigators. In validation, the model predicted progression to ophthalmopathy a median of 6.5 months before onset, with about 70% sensitivity and more than 72% specificity. A 13 V-J signature model separated ophthalmopathy from stable hyperthyroidism, with approximately 86% sensitivity and around 84% specificity in cross-validation and 80%/75% in testing. Most expanded thyroid clonotypes (frequency above 0.001) were also found in blood, which suggests that blood repertoires may mirror thyroid immune responses.

The sample holds many counts of this clonotype. No antigen is known for it. No much larger clonotype is one base removed from it; base qualities were not supplied. The sequenced material came from peripheral blood or thyroid tissue (not recorded which). Rearrangement joined TRBV7-8 to TRBJ1-2, and possibly TRBD1, on 5 matching bases. The receptor comes from an adult woman with Graves' disease, either hyperthyroidism or ophthalmopathy (not recorded which). The CDR3 here reads CASSSSWRGRNYGYTF. The nucleotide sequence is TGTGCCAGCAGCAGTAGTTGGAGGGGACGGAACTATGGCTACACCTTC.